Listed here are 28 T cell receptor beta chains from one sample, sequenced in a study of blood T cell repertoires in COVID-19. Clones were read by immunoSEQ multiplex PCR, and TCRdb kept only the in-frame ones, dropping some. Of about 370,000 clones listed, about 87% were seen once; the top ten hold around 9.3%. Sequencing was done on a sample of peripheral blood. The receptors come from a woman under 40 with COVID-19, enrolled during active disease.

This rearrangement joins TRBV10-2 to TRBJ2-6; possibly TRBD2 for D (6 bases). Germline-derived CDR1 and CDR2 are WSHSY and SAAADI. V dropped 5 bases and J dropped 7 bases, with 15 bases sitting between them. This CDR3 has 15 residues. CDR3 amino acids: CASSPTRGGANVLTF. CDR3 in DNA: TGCGCCAGCAGTCCGACTAGAGGTGGAGCCAACGTCCTGACTTTC.

The chain is built from TRBV6-5 and TRBJ1-1; TRBD1 matches at 9 bases. V was pared by 5 bases and J by 4 bases, with 5 bases of the junction left unmatched. The CDR3 consists of 14 residues. CDR1 MNHEY and CDR2 SVGAGI come from the germline V gene. Written as DNA, the CDR3 is TGTGCCAGCAGTAAGGACAGGGGTGGCACTGAAGCTTTCTTT. This codes for CASSKDRGGTEAFF.

This clone has only one observation. V and J are TRBV6-1 and TRBJ2-7; possible D gene TRBD1, 6 bases. The V gene lost 10 bases and the J gene lost 6 bases, with 13 bases spanning the gap. CDR1 is MNHNS, CDR2 SASEGT, per germline. This CDR3 is 11 amino acids long. CDR3 amino acids: CATVTGAEQYF. Written as DNA, the CDR3 is TGTGCCACCGTGACAGGAGCCGAGCAGTACTTC.

The rearrangement uses TRBV7-9 and TRBJ1-5; 7 bases line up with TRBD1. Trimming cost V 4 bases and J 0 bases; bases outside gene matches: 12. Germline V gene sequence: CDR1 SEHNR, CDR2 FQNEAQ (reference sequence). This CDR3 is built from 18 residues. Here the CDR3 DNA reads TGTGCCAGCAGCTATCAGACAGGGAATACTTATAGCAATCAGCCCCAGCATTTT. Residues: CASSYQTGNTYSNQPQHF.

The chain carries TRBV6-5 and TRBJ1-1; D is undetermined. CDR3 length: 11 amino acids. Germline CDR1 reads MNHEY; CDR2 reads SVGAGI. V was clipped by 7 bases and J by 6 bases, with 9 bases between them. The CDR3 region is CASTRGPEAFF. The DNA for the CDR3 is TGTGCCAGCACCCGAGGGCCTGAAGCTTTCTTT.

The table lists this clone with a count of one. The rearrangement uses TRBV6-5 and TRBJ1-5; possibly TRBD1 for D (5 bases). CDR1 and CDR2 from the germline V gene are MNHEY and SVGAGI. The CDR3 length is 13 residues. V lost 6 bases to trimming and J lost 9 bases, with 15 bases between them. The CDR3 DNA sequence: TGTGCCAGCAGAACAGGCAGCCTAGGGCCCCAGCATTTT. This codes for CASRTGSLGPQHF.

V and J are TRBV30 and TRBJ2-6, with D maybe TRBD2 (7 bases). The germline V gene has CDR1 GTSNPN and CDR2 SVGIG (reference sequence). The CDR3 is 16 amino acids. V lost 0 bases and J lost 2, with 11 bases in between. In DNA form, the CDR3 reads TGTGCCTGGAGTGTGGGGGGGCTTCCTGGGGCCAACGTCCTGACTTTC. It is translated as CAWSVGGLPGANVLTF. Combining the CDR3 with reference TRBV30 and TRBJ2-6 gives the whole variable domain SQTIHQWPATLVQPVGSPLSLECTVEGTSNPNLYWYRQAAGRGLQLLFYSVGIGQISSEVPQNLSASRPQDRQFILSSKKLLLSDSGFYLCAWSVGGLPGANVLTFGAGSRLTVL.

CDR3 amino acids: CAWSDNPTGFRRELFF. Written as DNA, the CDR3 is TGTGCCTGGAGTGACAATCCGACAGGCTTTCGCAGGGAGCTGTTTTTT. The rearrangement links TRBV30 to TRBJ2-2, with a weak D call TRBD1 (6 bases). The CDR3 is 16 amino acids. The V and J ends lost 1 base and 9 bases respectively, with 21 bases between them. From germline, CDR1 is GTSNPN and CDR2 SVGIG (reference sequence).

The chain is built from TRBV5-1 and TRBJ1-1; D is possibly TRBD1 (6 bases). V dropped 0 bases and J dropped 5 bases, with 14 bases sitting between them. This CDR3 has 15 amino acids. Germline assignment: CDR1 SGHRS and CDR2 YFSETQ. The CDR3: CASSLAWGGGTEAFF. The DNA for the CDR3 is TGCGCCAGCAGCTTGGCGTGGGGAGGGGGAACTGAAGCTTTCTTT.

The chain links TRBV10-3 to TRBJ2-1; 7 positions agree with TRBD2. The trim removed 4 bases at V and 6 bases at J, leaving 9 bases unmatched. The CDR3 totals 15 residues. The germline V gene has CDR1 ENHRY and CDR2 SYGVKD. CDR3 nucleotide sequence: TGTGCCATCAGTGGGGTGGCTAGCGGTCCCAATGAGCAGTTCTTC. It yields the protein CAISGVASGPNEQFF.

The chain couples TRBV5-1 to TRBJ2-7; possible D gene TRBD1, 6 bases. This CDR3 comprises 15 residues. Germline values: CDR1 SGHRS, CDR2 YFSETQ. V lost 3 bases, J lost 4 bases, and 17 bases lay in between. The CDR3 DNA is TGCGCCAGCAGCTACTCGGGACACGATCTTTACGAGCAGTACTTC. Encoded protein: CASSYSGHDLYEQYF. The variable domain in full, completed from reference TRBV5-1 and TRBJ2-7, reads KAGVTQTPRYLIKTRGQQVTLSCSPISGHRSVSWYQQTPGQGLQFLFEYFSETQRNKGNFPGRFSGRQFSNSRSEMNVSTLELGDSALYLCASSYSGHDLYEQYFGPGTRLTVT.

This rearrangement joins TRBV7-9 to TRBJ2-3; maybe TRBD2 (6 bases). Germline V CDR1 and CDR2: SEHNR, FQNEAQ (reference sequence). This CDR3 has 12 amino acids. Trimming removed 8 bases at V and 4 bases at J, with 10 bases between. The CDR3 sequence is CASGGFPDTQYF. In DNA form, the CDR3 reads TGTGCCAGCGGAGGGTTTCCAGATACGCAGTATTTT.

The chain uses TRBV2 and TRBJ1-2; the D gene is possibly TRBD1 (5 bases). The CDR3 extends over 16 amino acids. The V gene lost 4 bases and the J gene lost 4 bases, with 19 bases spanning the gap. Germline V lookup: CDR1 SNHLY, CDR2 FYNNEI. Here the CDR3 DNA reads TGTGCCAGCAGTGTGGAGGGACTGGGACTTGTCTATGGCTACACCTTC. It specifies CASSVEGLGLVYGYTF. The full variable domain, its missing parts supplied by reference TRBV2 and TRBJ1-2, is EPEVTQTPSHQVTQMGQEVILRCVPISNHLYFYWYRQILGQKVEFLVSFYNNEISEKSEIFDDQFSVERPDGSNFTLKIRSTKLEDSAMYFCASSVEGLGLVYGYTFGSGTRLTVV.

V and J are TRBV28 and TRBJ2-5, with D possibly being TRBD1 (6 bases). This CDR3 spans 13 amino acids. The germline gives CDR1 MDHEN, CDR2 SYDVKM. V was pared by 8 bases and J by 3 bases, with 13 bases between. This CDR3 reads CASLGDRKETQYF. CDR3 sequence (DNA): TGTGCCAGCCTTGGCGACAGGAAAGAGACCCAGTACTTC.

There are a few counts of this clone. This sequence joins TRBV11-2 and TRBJ2-7; D is perhaps TRBD1 (5 bases). This CDR3 contains 12 residues. V shed 3 bases and J shed 3 bases, with 6 bases lying between them. CDR1 and CDR2 from the germline V gene are SGHAT and FQNNGV. The CDR3 nucleotides read TGTGCCAGCAGCTTGACAGTCTACGAGCAGTACTTC. Protein sequence: CASSLTVYEQYF.

V usage is TRBV10-3 and J usage is TRBJ2-7; 7 nucleotides match TRBD1. The germline V gene encodes CDR1 ENHRY and CDR2 SYGVKD. J gave up 0 bases and V 6 bases, and 8 bases lay outside the gene matches. The CDR3 covers 15 residues. The CDR3 loop is CAIRPSGQISYEQYF. The CDR3 DNA sequence: TGTGCCATCAGGCCATCGGGACAGATCTCCTACGAGCAGTACTTC.

This chain uses TRBV2 with TRBJ2-7; D possibly corresponds to TRBD1 (6 bases). Trimming cost V 7 bases and J 0 bases, with 13 bases left between them. Germline CDR1 and CDR2: SNHLY and FYNNEI. CDR3 length: 14 amino acids. CDR3 loop: CASNTDSYSYEQYF. The DNA for the CDR3 is TGTGCCAGCAATACGGACAGCTACTCCTACGAGCAGTACTTC.

V gene TRBV6-5 combines with J gene TRBJ2-3; D call uncertain. The CDR3 covers 12 residues. The germline V and J ends were trimmed by 4 bases and 6 bases, with 8 bases remaining between them. Germline CDR1 is MNHEY and CDR2 is SVGAGI. The CDR3 nucleotides read TGTGCCAGCAGTTCGACTCAGGATACGCAGTATTTT. Translating it yields CASSSTQDTQYF.

The rearrangement uses TRBV2 and TRBJ1-5; maybe TRBD1 (5 bases). CDR1 and CDR2 from the germline V gene are SNHLY and FYNNEI. The CDR3 covers 14 residues. Trimming took 3 bases from V and 4 from J, leaving 10 bases between them. The CDR3 reads CASSETVRNQPQHF. CDR3 in DNA: TGTGCCAGCAGTGAGACAGTGCGAAATCAGCCCCAGCATTTT.

This clone was found once. The chain uses TRBV4-2 and TRBJ2-1; TRBD2 aligns across 12 bases. Germline assignment: CDR1 LGHNA and CDR2 YNFKEQ. The CDR3 is made up of 15 amino acids. V shed 0 bases, J shed 9 bases, and the junction held 3 bases outside the gene matches. CDR3 sequence: CASSQDGTSGREQFF. CDR3 bases: TGTGCCAGCAGCCAAGATGGGACTAGCGGGCGTGAGCAGTTCTTC.

The gene calls are TRBV19 and TRBJ2-5; 7 positions match TRBD2. The CDR3 length is 13 residues. The germline gives CDR1 LNHDA, CDR2 SQIVND (reference sequence). With V trimmed by 4 bases and J by 5 bases, 4 bases remained unmatched. In DNA form, the CDR3 reads TGTGCCAGTAGTAGCGGGAGTTGGGAGACCCAGTACTTC. As protein: CASSSGSWETQYF.

The chain is built from TRBV6-6 and TRBJ2-1; TRBD1 aligns across 11 bases. From germline, CDR1 is MNHNY and CDR2 SVGAGI (reference sequence). V trimming: 5 bases; J trimming: 10 bases; junction bases outside the gene matches: 13. The CDR3 is made up of 16 amino acids. CDR3 coding DNA: TGTGCCAGCAGTATTTCACCGGGACAGGGGGTATTGGAGCAGTTCTTC. This gives the protein CASSISPGQGVLEQFF.

The chain is built from TRBV10-1 and TRBJ2-1, with 10 bases lining up with TRBD2. With 7 bases clipped from V and 8 bases from J, the junction kept 11 bases outside the gene matches. Germline values: CDR1 WNHNN, CDR2 SYGVQD (reference sequence). CDR3 length: 15 residues. This CDR3 reads CASIIGTSAMDEQFF. The CDR3 DNA sequence: TGCGCCAGCATAATTGGGACTAGCGCTATGGATGAGCAGTTCTTC.

The table lists this clone with a count of one. The chain has TRBV6-5 and TRBJ2-7; D gene ambiguous. The CDR3 runs to 14 residues. The germline CDR1 and CDR2 sequences are MNHEY and SVGAGI. The V and J ends lost 2 bases and 2 bases respectively, with 10 bases between them. The CDR3 loop is CASSYKPQPYEQYF. As DNA, the CDR3 is TGTGCCAGCAGTTACAAGCCCCAACCCTACGAGCAGTACTTC.

The V gene is TRBV28, the J gene TRBJ2-7, with TRBD2 matching over 7 bases. V lost 5 bases to trimming and J lost 1 base; unmatched junction nucleotides: 5. CDR1 and CDR2 from the germline V gene are MDHEN and SYDVKM. The CDR3 is 14 amino acids. DNA of the CDR3: TGTGCCAGCAGTCCTAGCGGTCCATCCTACGAGCAGTACTTC. Translation: CASSPSGPSYEQYF. Full variable domain (rest looked up from reference TRBV28 and TRBJ2-7): DVKVTQSSRYLVKRTGEKVFLECVQDMDHENMFWYRQDPGLGLRLIYFSYDVKMKEKGDIPEGYSVSREKKERFSLILESASTNQTSMYLCASSPSGPSYEQYFGPGTRLTVT.

The genes are TRBV11-2 and TRBJ2-1; TRBD1 is a possible D gene (6 bases). V lost 5 bases and J lost 8, with 13 bases in between. Germline values: CDR1 SGHAT, CDR2 FQNNGV. The CDR3 contains 13 residues. In DNA form, the CDR3 reads TGTGCCAGCAGCGCTCCTCAGGGGCATGAGCAGTTCTTC. This codes for CASSAPQGHEQFF.

The rearrangement joins TRBV5-1 to TRBJ1-3; D is undetermined. The CDR3 consists of 13 residues. Germline V CDR1 and CDR2: SGHRS, YFSETQ. V lost 2 bases and J 7 bases, leaving 10 bases between the germline ends. The CDR3 loop reads CASSLDSWNTIYF. As DNA, the CDR3 is TGCGCCAGCAGCTTAGACTCGTGGAACACCATATATTTT.

The chain recombines TRBV7-2 with TRBJ2-5; 7 bases match TRBD2. Losses at the gene ends were 4 bases for V and 5 bases for J; bases not matched to a gene: 4. The CDR3 contains 13 residues. CDR1 is SGHTA, CDR2 FQGNSA, per germline. This CDR3 reads CASSWLLAETQYF. In DNA form, the CDR3 reads TGTGCCAGCAGCTGGCTACTAGCGGAGACCCAGTACTTC.